A selection of T cell receptor beta chains follows, all from one sample in a study of T-cell memory formation after mild COVID-19. TCRdb re-called the 5' RACE reads with MiXCR, one entry per CDR3 protein. The sample lists 85,000 to 120,000 distinct CDR3 sequences, roughly 12% occurring once. Sequencing used PBMCs or a T cell subset sorted from them (not recorded which). The source of these receptors is an adult woman who had mild COVID-19 (a few samples of this study predate the infection). Cell type and time point are not known. Each CDR3 is given with its conserved first and last residue. The D gene is left open where the match is weak. Size is stated for part of the rows, as once, few or many counts, or as a class when the clone is expanded.

clone_size d_call j_call v_call cdr3_aa cdr3_nt
. TRBD1 TRBJ2-2 TRBV20-1 CSARGRDLGTANTGELFF TGCAGTGCTAGAGGCCGCGACCTTGGGACAGCGAACACCGGGGAGCTGTTTTTT
. TRBD2 TRBJ2-1 TRBV6-5 CASRALAGDNNEQFF TGTGCCAGCAGGGCTCTAGCGGGAGATAACAATGAGCAGTTCTTC
. . TRBJ1-1 TRBV20-1 CSARELGLGSNTEAFF TGCAGTGCTAGAGAGCTGGGTTTGGGGTCGAACACTGAAGCTTTCTTT
. TRBD2 TRBJ2-1 TRBV25-1 CASSDPGLAGGGLYNEQFF TGTGCCAGCAGTGATCCGGGACTAGCGGGAGGGGGACTTTACAATGAGCAGTTCTTC
few TRBD1 TRBJ1-2 TRBV7-9 CASSRDRGHVRNGYTF TGTGCCAGCAGCCGAGACAGGGGGCACGTGCGCAATGGCTACACCTTC
. . TRBJ2-1 TRBV7-6 CASSLLYDEQFF TGTGCCAGCAGTTTACTCTACGATGAGCAGTTCTTC
. . TRBJ2-1 TRBV9 CASSKGGTPTYNEQFF TGTGCCAGCAGCAAAGGGGGAACTCCCACCTACAATGAGCAGTTCTTC
. . TRBJ2-3 TRBV18 CASSPPERADTQYF TGTGCCAGCTCACCACCGGAGCGGGCGGATACGCAGTATTTT
many . TRBJ2-7 TRBV19 CASSPNSYEQYF TGTGCCAGTAGTCCCAACTCCTACGAGCAGTACTTC
. TRBD1 TRBJ1-2 TRBV7-9 CASSSTPDREAYTF TGTGCCAGCAGCTCGACCCCGGACAGGGAGGCCTACACCTTC
. TRBD2 TRBJ2-3 TRBV3-1 CASSQASGRFDTQYF TGTGCCAGCAGCCAGGCTAGCGGTAGGTTCGATACGCAGTATTTT
. TRBD1 TRBJ1-6 TRBV23-1 CASSPRGRNSPLHF TGCGCCAGCAGCCCCAGGGGGCGTAATTCACCCCTCCACTTT
. TRBD1 TRBJ1-1 TRBV5-5 CASSFLWAGGNTEAFF TGTGCCAGCAGCTTTCTGTGGGCAGGGGGCAACACTGAAGCTTTCTTT
. TRBD1 TRBJ1-1 TRBV27 CASSNLPGQAPLVNTEAFF TGTGCCAGCAGCAATCTTCCGGGACAGGCGCCTCTGGTGAACACTGAAGCTTTCTTT
. TRBD1 TRBJ1-6 TRBV7-2 CASSLRGQGYSYNSPLHF TGTGCCAGCAGCTTAAGAGGACAGGGCTACTCCTATAATTCACCCCTCCACTTT
. . TRBJ2-1 TRBV11-2 CASSHPSGRYNEQFF TGTGCCAGCAGCCACCCAAGCGGGCGCTACAATGAGCAGTTCTTC
. TRBD2 TRBJ2-5 TRBV3-1 CASSQGASGVAETQYF TGTGCCAGCAGCCAAGGGGCTAGCGGGGTGGCAGAGACCCAGTACTTC
many . TRBJ2-2 TRBV20-1 CSASGLTGELFF TGCAGTGCTAGTGGATTAACCGGGGAGCTGTTTTTT
many TRBD1 TRBJ2-2 TRBV5-1 CASSGTGNTGELFF TGCGCCAGCAGCGGGACAGGGAACACCGGGGAGCTGTTTTTT
many . TRBJ2-2 TRBV5-1 CASSLGPRENTGELFF TGCGCCAGCAGCTTGGGCCCCAGGGAGAACACCGGGGAGCTGTTTTTT
few TRBD1 TRBJ1-4 TRBV6-5 CASSKGQGDEKLFF TGTGCCAGCAGCAAGGGACAGGGAGACGAAAAACTGTTTTTT
many . TRBJ2-7 TRBV5-1 CASSFGSGSPYEQYF TGCGCCAGCAGCTTCGGGAGCGGGTCTCCCTACGAGCAGTACTTC
few TRBD1 TRBJ2-3 TRBV20-1 CSASRPTGGIVADTQYF TGCAGTGCTAGTCGCCCGACAGGGGGCATTGTAGCAGATACGCAGTATTTT
few . TRBJ1-6 TRBV27 CASSLSSRYNSPLHF TGTGCCAGCAGTTTATCAAGCCGCTATAATTCACCCCTCCACTTT
. . TRBJ1-1 TRBV7-9 CASSPPDKSTEAFF TGTGCCAGCAGCCCTCCTGACAAGAGCACTGAAGCTTTCTTT
few . TRBJ2-1 TRBV7-9 CASSSGPGSLNEQFF TGTGCCAGCAGCTCCGGCCCTGGCTCCCTCAATGAGCAGTTCTTC
few . TRBJ2-7 TRBV7-8 CASSLARGGSYEQYF TGTGCCAGCAGCTTAGCCCGCGGCGGCTCCTACGAGCAGTACTTC
. TRBD1 TRBJ1-6 TRBV12-3/TRBV12-4 CASSPNGQGIGVNSPLHF TGTGCCAGCAGTCCCAATGGACAGGGCATAGGGGTCAATTCACCCCTCCACTTT
many TRBD1 TRBJ2-7 TRBV5-1 CASSLAGGGQGAYEQYF TGCGCCAGCAGCTTGGCCGGTGGAGGTCAGGGGGCCTACGAGCAGTACTTC
. TRBD2 TRBJ2-1 TRBV9 CASSPARTSGMSSYNEQFF TGTGCCAGCAGCCCAGCTAGGACTAGCGGTATGAGCTCCTACAATGAGCAGTTCTTC
few TRBD1 TRBJ1-2 TRBV5-1 CASSPGTGINGYTF TGCGCCAGCAGCCCCGGGACAGGGATTAATGGCTACACCTTC
. TRBD2 TRBJ2-2 TRBV7-9 CASSLLPSGRAGELFF TGTGCCAGCAGCTTATTACCTAGCGGGAGGGCCGGGGAGCTGTTTTTT
many TRBD2 TRBJ2-5 TRBV20-1 CSARSSGRAEETQYF TGCAGTGCTAGATCGAGCGGGAGGGCCGAGGAGACCCAGTACTTC
few . TRBJ2-1 TRBV4-1 CASSQVEWGNNEQFF TGCGCCAGCAGCCAAGTCGAGTGGGGCAACAATGAGCAGTTCTTC
few . TRBJ2-2 TRBV2 CASSRSTGELFF TGTGCCAGCAGTCGGTCTACCGGGGAGCTGTTTTTT
. . TRBJ2-7 TRBV9 CASSVAPPGSEQYF TGTGCCAGCAGCGTAGCCCCGCCCGGGAGCGAGCAGTACTTC
many TRBD2 TRBJ2-3 TRBV7-9 CASSPRLSGGTDTQYF TGTGCCAGCAGCCCTCGATTGTCGGGGGGAACAGATACGCAGTATTTT
. . TRBJ1-5 TRBV20-1 CSARDYDSNQPQHF TGCAGTGCTAGAGATTACGACAGTAATCAGCCCCAGCATTTT
. . TRBJ1-2 TRBV6-5 CASSYSKTPGYTF TGTGCCAGCAGTTACTCGAAAACACCAGGCTACACCTTC
few . TRBJ2-1 TRBV27 CASSLMGFDEQFF TGTGCCAGCAGTTTAATGGGCTTTGATGAGCAGTTCTTC
few . TRBJ2-1 TRBV15 CATSRDRRTQQFF TGTGCCACCAGCAGAGATCGTAGGACTCAGCAGTTCTTC
few . TRBJ2-7 TRBV30 CAWSYSDSYEQYF TGTGCCTGGAGTTACAGCGATTCCTACGAGCAGTACTTC
. . TRBJ2-1 TRBV7-8 CASRMLSQGSDEQFF TGTGCCAGCAGAATGTTGTCTCAGGGGAGTGATGAGCAGTTCTTC
few TRBD2 TRBJ2-1 TRBV6-5 CASREAGGPHNEQFF TGTGCCAGCAGGGAAGCGGGAGGGCCCCACAATGAGCAGTTCTTC
few . TRBJ2-1 TRBV7-2 CASSQTGLIYNEQFF TGTGCCAGCAGCCAAACAGGGTTGATCTACAATGAGCAGTTCTTC
few . TRBJ2-1 TRBV7-9 CASSLAHNEQFF TGTGCCAGCAGCTTAGCTCACAATGAGCAGTTCTTC
many TRBD1 TRBJ2-5 TRBV7-6 CASSLERGPETQYF TGTGCCAGCAGCTTGGAAAGGGGGCCGGAGACCCAGTACTTC